These T cell receptor beta chains were read from a single sample in a study of beta chain features in type 1 diabetes. Clones were read by immunoSEQ multiplex PCR, and TCRdb kept only the in-frame ones, dropping some. Of about 160,000 clones listed, 6.5% to 10% are singletons. Sequenced: central memory CD4+ T cells from blood. These receptors were obtained from a woman younger than 35 with type 1 diabetes. CDR3s include the opening cysteine and the closing phenylalanine or tryptophan. A D gene is named only where the DNA matches it firmly. Not every row has a clone size; where given, it reads once, few, many or a size class.

.,TRBJ1-1,few,TRBV7-6,TGTGCCAGCAGCCCGCGGACAGAGAACACTGAAGCTTTCTTT,CASSPRTENTEAFF
TRBD1,TRBJ2-7,.,TRBV23-1,TGCGCCAGCAGTCAACAGTGGGCAGGGGGAAACGAGCAGTACTTC,CASSQQWAGGNEQYF
TRBD1,TRBJ1-4,.,TRBV10-3,TGTGCCATCAGTACGACAGGGGGTAATGAAAAACTGTTTTTT,CAISTTGGNEKLFF
.,TRBJ1-3,.,TRBV14,TGTGCCAGCAGCCCGAGTCCCGGAAACACCATATATTTT,CASSPSPGNTIYF
.,TRBJ2-3,.,TRBV11-2,TGTGCCAGCAGCTTAGTACGACAGGGGAGGGGCACAGATACGCAGTATTTT,CASSLVRQGRGTDTQYF
.,TRBJ1-5,.,TRBV5-1,TGTGCCAGCAGCTCCGGGATTAGCAATCAGCCCCAGCATTTT,CASSSGISNQPQHF
.,TRBJ1-3,.,TRBV18,TGTGCCAGCTCACCAGCGTCGACCCGAGGCTCTGGAAACACCATATATTTT,CASSPASTRGSGNTIYF
.,TRBJ2-3,few,TRBV5-1,TGCGCCAGCAGCTTAGGGGCGCAAGGAGCAGATACGCAGTATTTT,CASSLGAQGADTQYF
.,TRBJ1-1,.,TRBV11-1,TGTGCCAGCACCAAATCCTCCTCGGGGGAAGCTTTCTTT,CASTKSSSGEAFF
TRBD2,TRBJ2-5,few,TRBV15,TGTGCCACCAGTGGAGCTAGCGGGGGGCAAGAGACCCAGTACTTC,CATSGASGGQETQYF
TRBD1,TRBJ2-5,many,TRBV15,TGTGCCACCAGCCTTACAGGGGGCGCTGAGACCCAGTACTTC,CATSLTGGAETQYF
TRBD2,TRBJ2-2,few,TRBV5-1,TGCGCCAGCACCCCGGGACTAGCGGGCACCGGGGAGCTGTTTTTT,CASTPGLAGTGELFF
TRBD1,TRBJ2-7,.,TRBV9,TGTGCCAGCAGCGTAGGCCCGGGACAGCTCTACGAGCAGTACTTC,CASSVGPGQLYEQYF
TRBD2,TRBJ2-3,.,TRBV7-2,TGTGCCAGCAGCTCCCGACTAGCGGGTCATCTAGAACCAGATACGCAGTATTTT,CASSSRLAGHLEPDTQYF
TRBD2,TRBJ2-1,few,TRBV29-1,TGCAGCGTCCAGACTAGCGCGAGGGATGAGCAGTTCTTC,CSVQTSARDEQFF
TRBD2,TRBJ2-7,.,TRBV28,TGTGCCAGCACCCGGGGGGGGGTACACTCCTACGAGCAGTACTTC,CASTRGGVHSYEQYF
.,TRBJ1-2,few,TRBV7-2,TGTGCCAGCAGCTTAGGGTTTCAGGCCCACTATGGCTACACCTTC,CASSLGFQAHYGYTF
TRBD1,TRBJ2-2,few,TRBV29-1,TGCAGCGTCATGGACAGGGGGTCGTTCACCGGGGAGCTGTTTTTT,CSVMDRGSFTGELFF
TRBD1,TRBJ2-7,few,TRBV5-1,TGCGCCAGCAGCTTGGGAGGGACAGGGGTCTTCGAGCAGTACTTC,CASSLGGTGVFEQYF
.,TRBJ1-5,few,TRBV6-5,TGTGCCAGCAGAACCGGTTTTCAGCCCCAGCATTTT,CASRTGFQPQHF
.,TRBJ2-7,few,TRBV19,TGTGCCAGTAGTATGGAGGGGACGGGGGCCTACGAGCAGTACTTC,CASSMEGTGAYEQYF
.,TRBJ2-7,.,TRBV7-3,TGTGCCAGCAGTCCCTCGCGGACTTCAGTCGAGCAGTACTTC,CASSPSRTSVEQYF
.,TRBJ1-6,many,TRBV2,TGTGCCAGCAGTGAAGTAAGGGCCGGGGGGTCACCCCTCCACTTT,CASSEVRAGGSPLHF
TRBD2,TRBJ2-5,.,TRBV6-6,TGTGCCAGTGAGACTAGCGGGGGGGCTCAAGAGACCCAGTACTTC,CASETSGGAQETQYF
TRBD2,TRBJ2-2,.,TRBV11-2,TGTGCCAGCAGCTTATTGCGGGGGGCTCGGAGGAGGGAGCTGTTTTTT,CASSLLRGARRRELFF
.,TRBJ2-2,.,TRBV9,TGTGCCAGCAGCCTTAGCTCGAGAGGTAACACCGGGGAGCTGTTTTTT,CASSLSSRGNTGELFF
TRBD1,TRBJ1-2,.,TRBV4-3,TGCGCCAGCAGCCAAGCGGCGGGACAGGGAATTAGCTATGGCTACACCTTC,CASSQAAGQGISYGYTF
TRBD1,TRBJ1-2,.,TRBV30,TGTGCCTGGAGTTTGACAGGGTTGGCTGGCTACACCTTC,CAWSLTGLAGYTF
TRBD1,TRBJ2-3,.,TRBV2,TGTGCCAGCGCCAAGGACAGGGTCGGATTGGGCACAGATACGCAGTATTTT,CASAKDRVGLGTDTQYF
TRBD1,TRBJ2-1,few,TRBV11-2,TGTGCCAGCAGCTTTAACAGGGGCTCCTACAATGAGCAGTTCTTC,CASSFNRGSYNEQFF
.,TRBJ2-1,.,TRBV4-2,TGTGCCAGCAGCCAAGCTAGAGGGGGAAACTACAATGAGCAGTTCTTC,CASSQARGGNYNEQFF
TRBD2,TRBJ2-5,few,TRBV5-4,TGTGCCTCGAGCTGGGGCGGGGGGCAAGAGACCCAGTACTTC,CASSWGGGQETQYF